This T cell receptor (beta chain) stems from a study of blood T cells in healthy people across ages. The use of a sample-barcoded 5' primer and a J-beta primer mix characterized a second PCR of roughly 6 to 11 cycles. MiXCR was run by TCRdb on the 5' RACE reads, yielding one entry per CDR3 protein. Of about 970,000 distinct CDR3 sequences in the sample, just over 50% were seen once. Study-level points and caveats: Per-million-T-cell TCR beta diversity fell roughly linearly with age. It was not possible, with unsorted PBMCs, to conclusively compare naive and antigen-experienced cells.

CDR3 length: 15 amino acids. The V end was cut by 3 bases, the J end by 3 bases, with 12 bases between. CDR1 is SGHTA, CDR2 FQGTGA, per germline. The authors extracted at least 6 micrograms of total RNA per sample. About this clonotype itself: As yet, its antigen is unknown.

The V gene is TRBV7-3, the J gene TRBJ2-1; D ambiguous. The sample comprised blood. The sequence was obtained from an older woman in good health. Written as DNA, the CDR3 is TGTGCCAGCAGCTTGGAGCGAGTCCACTACAATGAGCAGTTCTTC. Translated, it gives CASSLERVHYNEQFF. The variable domain in full, completed from reference TRBV7-3 and TRBJ2-1, reads GAGVSQTPSNKVTEKGKYVELRCDPISGHTALYWYRQSLGQGPEFLIYFQGTGAADDSGLPNDRFFAVRPEGSVSTLKIQRTERGDSAVYLCASSLERVHYNEQFFGPGTRLTVL.